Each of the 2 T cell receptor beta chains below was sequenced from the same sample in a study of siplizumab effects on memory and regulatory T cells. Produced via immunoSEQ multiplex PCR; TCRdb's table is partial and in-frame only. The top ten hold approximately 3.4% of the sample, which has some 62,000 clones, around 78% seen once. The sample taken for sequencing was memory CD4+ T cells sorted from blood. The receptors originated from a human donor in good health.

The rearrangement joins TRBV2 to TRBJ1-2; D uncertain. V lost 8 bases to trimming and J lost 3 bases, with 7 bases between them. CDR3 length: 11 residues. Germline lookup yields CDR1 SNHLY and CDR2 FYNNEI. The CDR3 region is CASVRDYGYTF. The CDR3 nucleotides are TGTGCCAGCGTGAGGGACTATGGCTACACCTTC.

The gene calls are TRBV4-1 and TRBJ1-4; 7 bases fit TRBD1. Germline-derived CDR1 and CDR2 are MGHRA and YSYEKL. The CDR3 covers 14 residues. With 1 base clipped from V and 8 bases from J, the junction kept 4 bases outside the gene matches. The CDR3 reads CASSQGQGAEKLFF. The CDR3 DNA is TGCGCCAGCAGCCAAGGACAGGGTGCCGAAAAACTGTTTTTT.